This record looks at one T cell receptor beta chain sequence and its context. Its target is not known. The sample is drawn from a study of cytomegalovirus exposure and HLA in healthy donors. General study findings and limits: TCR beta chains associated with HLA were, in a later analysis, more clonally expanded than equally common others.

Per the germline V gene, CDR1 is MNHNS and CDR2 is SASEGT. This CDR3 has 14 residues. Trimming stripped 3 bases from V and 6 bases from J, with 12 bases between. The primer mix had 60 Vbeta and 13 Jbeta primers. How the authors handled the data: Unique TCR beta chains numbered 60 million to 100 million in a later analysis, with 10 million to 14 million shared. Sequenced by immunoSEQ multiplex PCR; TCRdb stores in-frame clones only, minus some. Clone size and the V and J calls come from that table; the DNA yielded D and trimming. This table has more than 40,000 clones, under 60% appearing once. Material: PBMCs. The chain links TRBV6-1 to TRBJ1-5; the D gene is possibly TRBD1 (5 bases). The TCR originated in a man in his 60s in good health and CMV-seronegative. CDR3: CASSDTGQAQPQHF. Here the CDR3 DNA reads TGTGCCAGCAGTGATACAGGACAAGCTCAGCCCCAGCATTTT.